Each of the 23 T cell receptor beta chains below was sequenced from the same sample in a study of T-cell reconstitution after alpha-beta-depleted transplantation in children. Unique molecular identifiers were built into the TCRbeta library. One entry per CDR3 protein results from TCRdb running MiXCR on the PCR reads. The table lists about a million distinct CDR3 sequences, under 30% of them singletons. Sequenced material: PBMCs, mostly from graft donor cells, taken 360 days after TCRalphabeta/CD19-depleted stem cell transplant. The source of these receptors is a boy in the first two years of life who had a stem cell transplant for SCID, so the T cells may come from the graft donor.

The chain uses TRBV28 and TRBJ1-1; no clear D. Trimming left V 3 bases short and J 2 bases short, with 7 bases between. The CDR3 totals 13 residues. The V gene's germline CDR1 is MDHEN and CDR2 SYDVKM. The CDR3 nucleotides read TGTGCCAGCAGTTTCCCCAGTAACACTGAAGCTTTCTTT. Protein sequence: CASSFPSNTEAFF.

The chain has TRBV5-1 and TRBJ2-5; 14 nucleotides match TRBD2. Germline assignment: CDR1 SGHRS and CDR2 YFSETQ. V lost 3 bases and J lost 3; bases outside the gene matches: 4. The CDR3 spans 16 residues. The CDR3 DNA follows: TGCGCCAGCAGCTCCGGACTAGCGGGGGGAGAAGAGACCCAGTACTTC. Translating gives CASSSGLAGGEETQYF.

The chain links TRBV29-1 to TRBJ2-5; 10 bases align to TRBD1. The trim removed 7 bases at V and 0 bases at J, leaving 5 bases unmatched. Per the germline V gene, CDR1 is SQVTM and CDR2 is ANQGSEA. This CDR3 is built from 14 residues. The CDR3 loop is CSAPGQGYQETQYF. The CDR3 DNA sequence: TGCAGCGCTCCGGGACAGGGGTACCAAGAGACCCAGTACTTC.

There are a few counts of this clonotype. CDR3 region: CASSWDWKPETQYF. CDR3 nucleotide sequence: TGTGCCAGCAGTTGGGACTGGAAACCGGAGACCCAGTACTTC. V usage is TRBV6-5 and J usage is TRBJ2-5, with a weak D call TRBD2 (6 bases). The V gene's germline CDR1 is MNHEY and CDR2 SVGAGI. Trimming shortened V by 4 bases and J by 5 bases, and 14 bases separated the two germline ends. This CDR3 spans 14 amino acids.

The rearrangement joins TRBV27 to TRBJ2-2; 9 nucleotides agree with TRBD2. V dropped 5 bases and J dropped 6; count of bases not matched to a gene: 16. The CDR3 extends over 18 amino acids. Germline V gene lookup returns CDR1 MNHEY and CDR2 SMNVEV (reference sequence). The DNA of the CDR3 is TGTGCCAGCAGTACTCCAAGTATTAGCGGGAGATGGGCCGGGGAGCTGTTTTTT. Its protein is CASSTPSISGRWAGELFF.

V gene TRBV6-5 combines with J gene TRBJ1-1; D is uncertain. The V and J ends lost 4 bases and 4 bases respectively, with 13 bases between them. The length of the CDR3 is 14 residues. Germline assignment: CDR1 MNHEY and CDR2 SVGAGI. CDR3 in amino acids: CASSFGLLSTEAFF. Here the CDR3 DNA reads TGTGCCAGCAGTTTTGGACTCCTCAGCACTGAAGCTTTCTTT.

The chain is built from TRBV5-1 and TRBJ2-7, with 8 positions matching TRBD2. Germline V CDR1 and CDR2: SGHRS, YFSETQ. This CDR3 is built from 16 residues. V was pared by 0 bases and J by 3 bases, with 8 bases of the junction left unmatched. CDR3 sequence reads: CASSLAGGAGNYEQYF. In DNA form, the CDR3 reads TGCGCCAGCAGCTTGGCCGGGGGGGCGGGAAACTACGAGCAGTACTTC.

The rearrangement links TRBV29-1 to TRBJ2-7; no firm D call. The CDR3 length is 12 residues. Trimming cost V 3 bases and J 4 bases, with 10 bases left between them. CDR1 is SQVTM, CDR2 ANQGSEA, per germline. For the CDR3, the DNA is TGCAGCGTTGAGGTTGCGGTATACGAGCAGTACTTC. Translated: CSVEVAVYEQYF.

The rearrangement uses TRBV3-1 and TRBJ2-3, with D perhaps assigned TRBD1 or TRBD2 (6 bases each). CDR3 length: 15 residues. The germline V and J ends were trimmed by 3 bases and 4 bases, with 14 bases remaining between them. Looked up from germline, CDR1 is LGHDT and CDR2 is YNNKEL (reference sequence). Here the CDR3 reads CASSQGASVADTQYF. The CDR3 coding sequence is TGTGCCAGCAGCCAGGGGGCTAGCGTGGCAGATACGCAGTATTTT.

This clonotype showed up just a few times. The CDR3: CASSGLAPEQYF. CDR3 nucleotide sequence: TGTGCCAGCAGCGGACTGGCTCCCGAGCAGTACTTC. The V gene is TRBV12-3 or TRBV12-4, the J gene TRBJ2-7; the D gene is possibly TRBD2 (5 bases). The ends were cut back, 6 bases at V and 6 bases at J, with 12 bases in the middle. The CDR3 sequence is 12 residues long.

This clonotype was found many times. The chain recombines TRBV27 with TRBJ2-2; D remains ambiguous. This CDR3 has 15 residues. Germline assignment: CDR1 MNHEY and CDR2 SMNVEV (reference sequence). Between the trimmed V and J ends, which lost 5 bases and 1 base, there was a span of 11 bases. The CDR3 DNA reads as TGTGCCAGCAGTACCGGACGAGTGAACACCGGGGAGCTGTTTTTT. Its protein is CASSTGRVNTGELFF.

The J gene is TRBJ2-1, the V gene TRBV11-1; D could derive from TRBD1 or TRBD2 (6 bases each). The CDR3 runs to 18 residues. Between the trimmed V and J ends, which lost 1 base and 10 bases, there was a span of 26 bases. Germline V gene lookup returns CDR1 SGHAT and CDR2 FQDESV (reference sequence). The CDR3 bases are TGTGCCAGCAGCTTAGAGAGGGTAGGCTTTGGGGGGCCCAGGGAGCAGTTCTTC. Translating gives CASSLERVGFGGPREQFF.

This clonotype was counted ten times or more. The chain recombines TRBV5-6 with TRBJ2-7, with 8 bases identical to TRBD1. This CDR3 has 12 residues. The germline V gene has CDR1 SGHDT and CDR2 YYEEEE. Trimming at V came to 3 bases and at J to 4 bases, leaving 0 bases not matched to a gene. DNA for the CDR3: TGTGCCAGCAGCTGGACAGGGTACGAGCAGTACTTC. Its protein product is CASSWTGYEQYF.

This chain connects TRBV20-1 to TRBJ1-4; 7 bases are shared with TRBD1. The CDR3 length is 16 residues. The V segment lost 6 bases and the J segment 7 bases; nucleotides outside the gene matches: 17. The germline V gene has CDR1 DFQATT and CDR2 SNEGSKA (reference sequence). CDR3 in DNA: TGCAGTGCCCCGCGACCAGGGGGATATGAAGGTGAAAAACTGTTTTTT. This encodes CSAPRPGGYEGEKLFF.

This clonotype was found once. The chain employs TRBV6-1 and TRBJ2-7; maybe TRBD1 (6 bases). The CDR3 spans 15 residues. V lost 6 bases and J 2 bases, leaving 17 bases between the germline ends. Germline assignment: CDR1 MNHNS and CDR2 SASEGT. This CDR3 is CASRRGQSPTYEQYF. The CDR3 nucleotides are TGTGCCAGCAGGCGCGGACAGTCCCCCACCTACGAGCAGTACTTC.

Only a few counts were recorded for this clonotype. The CDR3 sequence is CASKGGELFF. CDR3 coding DNA: TGTGCCAGCAAAGGCGGGGAGCTGTTTTTT. The V and J genes are TRBV25-1 and TRBJ2-2, with D unresolved. The V end lost 7 bases, the J end lost 7 bases, and 4 bases lay between the germline ends. Germline-derived CDR1 and CDR2 are MGHDK and SYGVNS. The CDR3 is 10 amino acids.

The chain recombines TRBV12-3 or TRBV12-4 with TRBJ2-1; 8 bases are a match to TRBD2. V lost 6 bases, J lost 7 bases, and 11 bases stayed unmatched. CDR3 length: 15 residues. The CDR3 region has the DNA TGTGCCAGCAGACCCGGGACTAGGGTGGTAAATGAGCAGTTCTTC. Translation gives CASRPGTRVVNEQFF.

This clonotype was detected only a few times. V gene TRBV7-2 combines with J gene TRBJ2-2; TRBD1 matches at 8 bases. Trimming cost V 2 bases and J 5 bases; bases outside gene matches: 10. Germline V gene sequence: CDR1 SGHTA, CDR2 FQGNSA. The CDR3 spans 17 residues. CDR3: CASSLSQGAKRTGELFF. CDR3 sequence (DNA): TGTGCCAGCAGCTTATCCCAGGGGGCGAAGAGGACCGGGGAGCTGTTTTTT. Full variable domain (rest looked up from reference TRBV7-2 and TRBJ2-2): GAGVSQSPSNKVTEKGKDVELRCDPISGHTALYWYRQSLGQGLEFLIYFQGNSAPDKSGLPSDRFSAERTGGSVSTLTIQRTQQEDSAVYLCASSLSQGAKRTGELFFGEGSRLTVL.

The chain combines TRBV6-1 with TRBJ1-2; D gene unclear. The germline CDR1 and CDR2 sequences are MNHNS and SASEGT. There are 16 residues in the CDR3. Trimming removed 2 bases from V and 6 bases from J, with 19 bases in between. CDR3 sequence (DNA): TGTGCCAGCAGTGAAAAGGCGGCGGGCGACCGGCATGGCTACACCTTC. This gives the protein CASSEKAAGDRHGYTF.

This clonotype was counted between two and nine times. The rearrangement joins TRBV7-2 to TRBJ1-5, with D possibly being TRBD1 (5 bases). Trimming took off 5 bases at V and 3 bases at J, with 14 bases between the two ends. The CDR3 totals 15 residues. Per germline, CDR1 SGHTA and CDR2 FQGNSA. CDR3 region: CASSPGGLNNQPQHF. The CDR3, as DNA: TGTGCCAGCAGCCCGGGGGGACTCAACAATCAGCCCCAGCATTTT.

The V call is TRBV18, the J call TRBJ2-7, with 12 bases identical to TRBD2. With V trimmed by 2 bases and J by 5 bases, 7 bases remained unmatched. Per the germline V gene, CDR1 is KGHSH and CDR2 is LQKENI. The CDR3 has 16 residues. The CDR3 loop is CASSPRTLAGGHEQYF. The CDR3, as DNA: TGTGCCAGCTCACCAAGAACACTAGCGGGGGGCCACGAGCAGTACTTC. Together with reference TRBV18 and TRBJ2-7, the CDR3 gives the full variable domain: NAGVMQNPRHLVRRRGQEARLRCSPMKGHSHVYWYRQLPEEGLKFMVYLQKENIIDESGMPKERFSAEFPKEGPSILRIQQVVRGDSAAYFCASSPRTLAGGHEQYFGPGTRLTVT.

The CDR3 loop reads CASSFRYENTGELFF. The CDR3 bases are TGTGCCAGCAGTTTTCGGTACGAGAACACCGGGGAGCTGTTTTTT. The chain joins TRBV6-2 or TRBV6-3 to TRBJ2-2; D remains ambiguous. The CDR3 consists of 15 residues. The V gene lost 4 bases and the J gene lost 1 base, with 10 bases spanning the gap. CDR1 MNHEY and CDR2 SVGEGT come from the germline V gene.

This clonotype was counted only a few times. The chain employs TRBV20-1 and TRBJ2-1; the match to TRBD2 covers 14 bases. This CDR3 has 16 residues. The V and J ends lost 6 bases and 3 bases, in that order; junction bases with no gene match: 7. Germline assignment: CDR1 DFQATT and CDR2 SNEGSKA (reference sequence). Here the CDR3 DNA reads TGCAGTGCCGAGCTGACTAGCGGGGGGGTCTACAATGAGCAGTTCTTC. Translation: CSAELTSGGVYNEQFF.